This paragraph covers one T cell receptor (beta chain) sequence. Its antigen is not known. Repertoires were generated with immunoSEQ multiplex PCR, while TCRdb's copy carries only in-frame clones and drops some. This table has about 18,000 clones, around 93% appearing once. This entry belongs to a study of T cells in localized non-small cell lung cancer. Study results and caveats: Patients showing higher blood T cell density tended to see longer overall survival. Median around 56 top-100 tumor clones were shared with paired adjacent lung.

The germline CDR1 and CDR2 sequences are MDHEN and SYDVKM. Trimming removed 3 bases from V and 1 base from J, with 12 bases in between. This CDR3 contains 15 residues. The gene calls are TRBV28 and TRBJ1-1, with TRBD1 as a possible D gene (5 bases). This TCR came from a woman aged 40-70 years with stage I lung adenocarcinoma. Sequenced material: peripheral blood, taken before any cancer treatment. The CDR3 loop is CASSFGGSANTEAFF. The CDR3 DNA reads TGTGCCAGCAGTTTTGGGGGGTCGGCGAACACTGAAGCTTTCTTT.